These 10 T cell receptor beta chains were sequenced from one sample in a study of T cells in Graves' hyperthyroidism and ophthalmopathy. RNA transcripts served as the template for amplifying TCR beta CDR3 regions. Initially, a first-round RT-PCR of the TCR CDR3 employed the HTBI primer set. TCRdb itself ran the multiplex PCR reads through MiXCR, one entry per CDR3 protein. The data contain more than 300,000 distinct CDR3 sequences, 18% of them singletons. The sequencing input was blood. The receptor source for this set is a man between 18 and 35 years old with Graves' ophthalmopathy.

This clonotype was recorded at least ten times. The genes are TRBV5-1 and TRBJ2-3; D is undetermined. CDR1 SGHRS and CDR2 YFSETQ come from the germline V gene. The V end was cut by 0 bases, the J end by 5 bases, with 13 bases between. The CDR3 covers 15 residues. The CDR3 DNA sequence: TGCGCCAGCAGCTTGGGGGCGGTCCAGAGAGATACGCAGTATTTT. This translates into CASSLGAVQRDTQYF.

This rearrangement joins TRBV14 to TRBJ2-3, with a possible D match to TRBD1 (5 bases). The CDR3 runs to 17 residues. Germline loops: CDR1 SGHDN, CDR2 FVKESK. The germline V and J ends were trimmed by 0 bases and 6 bases, with 19 bases remaining between them. Written as DNA, the CDR3 is TGTGCCAGCAGCCAAGAAGACCGGGCCCAGGGCGTCGATACGCAGTATTTT. Protein product: CASSQEDRAQGVDTQYF.

This clonotype has a count of ten or more. The chain has TRBV2 and TRBJ2-2; tentatively, D is TRBD1 (5 bases). The CDR3 length is 15 residues. Germline V gene sequence: CDR1 SNHLY, CDR2 FYNNEI. Trimming left V 7 bases short and J 0 bases short, with 12 bases between. The CDR3 region is CASTREGANTGELFF. In nucleotides, the CDR3 is TGTGCCAGCACCAGGGAAGGGGCGAACACCGGGGAGCTGTTTTTT.

CDR3 protein: CSGVGTAVNNEQFF. CDR3 coding DNA: TGCAGCGGGGTGGGGACAGCAGTAAACAATGAGCAGTTCTTC. V is TRBV29-1 and J is TRBJ2-1; 7 bases agree with TRBD1. The CDR3 runs to 14 residues. Germline V gene lookup returns CDR1 SQVTM and CDR2 ANQGSEA. J gave up 5 bases and V 7 bases, and 11 bases lay outside the gene matches.

This clonotype was counted many times. This rearrangement joins TRBV10-2 to TRBJ2-3; TRBD2 matches 14 bases. The CDR3 is 16 residues long. V lost 7 bases and J lost 3; bases outside the gene matches: 6. CDR1 is WSHSY, CDR2 SAAADI, per germline. In DNA, the CDR3 is TGCGCCAGCACCGACGGGACTAGCGGGGGTACAGATACGCAGTATTTT. Translating it yields CASTDGTSGGTDTQYF.

The chain couples TRBV3-1 to TRBJ2-1; 13 bases are shared with TRBD2. This CDR3 has 15 amino acids. Germline values: CDR1 LGHDT, CDR2 YNNKEL (reference sequence). After removal of 2 bases from V and 9 bases from J, the junction contained 4 bases not matched to a gene. Written as DNA, the CDR3 is TGTGCCAGCAGCCAACGACTAGCGGGAGGAGGTGAGCAGTTCTTC. The encoded protein is CASSQRLAGGGEQFF.

The table lists this clonotype with many counts. The gene calls are TRBV12-3 or TRBV12-4 and TRBJ2-7; possibly TRBD1 or TRBD2 for D (5 bases each). This CDR3 has 15 amino acids. V lost 4 bases, J lost 4 bases, and 17 bases lay in between. The CDR3 is CASSYPGAGWYEQYF. CDR3 nucleotide sequence: TGTGCCAGCAGTTACCCCGGGGCAGGGTGGTACGAGCAGTACTTC.

This clonotype was counted only a few times. The V call is TRBV5-8, the J call TRBJ1-5; no clear D gene. Germline CDR1 SGHTS, CDR2 YDEGEE. The CDR3 has 14 amino acids. Trimming removed 1 base at V and 7 bases at J, with 12 bases between. The CDR3 sequence: CASSLRSKGQPQHF. Here the CDR3 DNA reads TGTGCCAGCAGCTTGAGGTCCAAGGGACAGCCCCAGCATTTT.

This clonotype was counted at least ten times. This sequence joins TRBV14 and TRBJ2-3, with TRBD2 identical over 9 bases. V trimming: 4 bases; J trimming: 4 bases; junction bases outside the gene matches: 6. The length of the CDR3 is 15 residues. The germline gives CDR1 SGHDN, CDR2 FVKESK. Here the CDR3 reads CASSRALAGSDTQYF. Here the CDR3 DNA reads TGTGCCAGCAGCCGAGCCCTAGCGGGGTCAGATACGCAGTATTTT.

This clonotype was recorded at least ten times. The genes are TRBV4-2 and TRBJ2-7, with a possible D match to TRBD2 (6 bases). Trimming took 3 bases from V and 5 from J, leaving 17 bases between them. CDR1 and CDR2 (germline): LGHNA, YNFKEQ. The CDR3 consists of 15 residues. CDR3 in amino acids: CASSQAHASDHEQYF. As DNA, the CDR3 is TGTGCCAGCAGCCAGGCCCACGCTAGCGACCACGAGCAGTACTTC.